This TCR beta chain was recorded in a study of cytomegalovirus exposure and HLA in healthy donors. The CDR3 runs to 14 residues. Germline-derived CDR1 and CDR2 are SGHNT and YYREEE (reference sequence). Trimming cost V 0 bases and J 0 bases, with 6 bases left between them. The data were produced by immunoSEQ multiplex PCR, yet TCRdb's version contains in-frame clones alone and is incomplete. The sample has fewer than 200,000 clones, 70% to 90% seen once. Source material: PBMCs. The chain employs TRBV5-4 and TRBJ2-5; D call uncertain. The receptor was isolated from a woman in her 30s in good health and CMV-seronegative. The CDR3 is CASSLGPYQETQYF. The CDR3 nucleotides read TGTGCCAGCAGCTTGGGTCCGTACCAAGAGACCCAGTACTTC.